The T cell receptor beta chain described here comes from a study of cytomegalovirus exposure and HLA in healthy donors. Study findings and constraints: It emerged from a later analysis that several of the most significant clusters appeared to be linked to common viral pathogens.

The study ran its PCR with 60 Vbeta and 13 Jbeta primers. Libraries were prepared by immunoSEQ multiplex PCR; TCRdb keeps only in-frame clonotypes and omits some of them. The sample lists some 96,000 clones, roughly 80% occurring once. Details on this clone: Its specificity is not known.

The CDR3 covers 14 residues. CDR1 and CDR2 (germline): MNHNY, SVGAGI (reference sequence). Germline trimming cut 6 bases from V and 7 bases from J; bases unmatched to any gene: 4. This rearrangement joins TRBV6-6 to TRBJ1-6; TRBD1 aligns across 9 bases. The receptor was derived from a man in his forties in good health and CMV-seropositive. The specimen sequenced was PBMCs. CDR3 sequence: CASRGTGTNSPLHF. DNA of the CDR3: TGTGCCAGCAGGGGGACAGGGACGAATTCACCCCTCCACTTT.